This TCR beta chain was profiled in a study of control samples from healthy donors and cancer patients. Generated by immunoSEQ multiplex PCR, the TCRdb table keeps only in-frame clones and is missing some. Altogether 110,000 to 150,000 clones are present, approximately 94% being singletons, with the ten largest covering approximately 14%. The CDR3 runs 14 residues. The V segment lost 1 base and the J segment 8 bases; nucleotides outside the gene matches: 6. CDR1 is SGHTA and CDR2 is FQGNSA in the germline V gene. The chain is built from TRBV7-2 and TRBJ1-2; 8 bases agree with TRBD1. The source is a man in his forties in good health. Input material: blood. The CDR3 is CASSLGQGARGYTF. CDR3 DNA: TGTGCCAGCAGCTTAGGGCAGGGGGCACGAGGCTACACCTTC.